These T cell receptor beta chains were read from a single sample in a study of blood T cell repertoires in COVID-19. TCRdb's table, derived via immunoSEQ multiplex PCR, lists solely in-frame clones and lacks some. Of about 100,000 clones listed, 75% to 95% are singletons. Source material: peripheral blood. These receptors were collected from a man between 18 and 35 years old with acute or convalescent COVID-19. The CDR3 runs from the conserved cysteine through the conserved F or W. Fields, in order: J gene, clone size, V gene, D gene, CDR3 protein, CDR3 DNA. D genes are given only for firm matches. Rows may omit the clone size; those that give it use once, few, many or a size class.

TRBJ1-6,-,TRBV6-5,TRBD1,CAICDPGQGSSPLHF,TGTGCCATATGCGACCCGGGACAGGGGTCCTCACCCCTCCACTTT
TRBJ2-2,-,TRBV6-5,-,CASREGAGGELFF,TGTGCCAGCAGGGAGGGGGCGGGCGGGGAGCTGTTTTTT
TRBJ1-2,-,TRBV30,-,CAWSGTSRGGYGYTF,TGTGCCTGGAGTGGGACCTCCCGAGGGGGCTATGGCTACACCTTC
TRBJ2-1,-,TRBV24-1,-,CATSDAGLWGHNEQFF,TGTGCCACCAGTGATGCTGGGTTATGGGGGCACAATGAGCAGTTCTTC
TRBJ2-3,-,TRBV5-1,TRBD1,CASSPTGSTDTQYF,TGCGCCAGCAGCCCGACAGGGAGCACAGATACGCAGTATTTT
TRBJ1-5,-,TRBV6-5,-,CASSLHRSNQPQHF,TGTGCCAGCAGCTTACACAGGAGCAATCAGCCCCAGCATTTT
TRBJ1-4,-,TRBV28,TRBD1,CASSPGGRNEKLFF,TGTGCCAGCAGCCCAGGGGGTCGCAATGAAAAACTGTTTTTT
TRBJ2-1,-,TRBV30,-,CAWKAQGLEQFF,TGTGCCTGGAAGGCTCAGGGGCTCGAGCAGTTCTTC
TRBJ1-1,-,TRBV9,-,CASSVWGGMNTEAFF,TGTGCCAGCAGCGTCTGGGGGGGAATGAACACTGAAGCTTTCTTT
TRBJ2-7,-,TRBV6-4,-,CASSLTLDSRQYF,TGTGCCAGCAGCCTGACTCTGGACTCACGGCAGTACTTC
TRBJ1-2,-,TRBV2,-,CASSWSEGYTF,TGTGCCAGCAGTTGGAGCGAAGGCTACACCTTC
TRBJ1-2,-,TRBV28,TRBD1,CASRSGQGSGYTF,TGTGCCAGCAGATCGGGACAGGGCTCTGGCTACACCTTC
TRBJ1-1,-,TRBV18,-,CASSPNLENTEAFF,TGTGCCAGCTCACCCAATTTAGAGAACACTGAAGCTTTCTTT
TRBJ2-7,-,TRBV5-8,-,CASSLVGTPTFYEQYF,TGTGCCAGCAGCTTGGTTGGGACTCCCACTTTCTACGAGCAGTACTTC
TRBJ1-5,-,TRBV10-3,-,CAIRNRTGEAQHF,TGTGCCATCAGGAATCGTACTGGAGAGGCCCAGCATTTT
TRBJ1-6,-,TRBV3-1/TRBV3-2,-,CASSQEGTGSGRGFNSPLHF,TGTGCCAGCAGCCAAGAAGGCACAGGGTCAGGGAGGGGCTTTAATTCACCCCTCCACTTT
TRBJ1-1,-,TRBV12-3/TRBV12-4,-,CASSLGGGTEAFF,TGTGCCAGCAGTCTCGGGGGGGGGACTGAAGCTTTCTTT
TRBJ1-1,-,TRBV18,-,CASRTDMNTEAFF,TGTGCCAGCCGGACAGACATGAACACTGAAGCTTTCTTT
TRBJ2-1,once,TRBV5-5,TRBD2,CASSPPGLAAYNEQFF,TGTGCCAGCAGCCCCCCGGGACTAGCGGCCTACAATGAGCAGTTCTTC
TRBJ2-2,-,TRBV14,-,CASSHERLLNTGELFF,TGTGCCAGCAGCCACGAACGACTTCTGAACACCGGGGAGCTGTTTTTT
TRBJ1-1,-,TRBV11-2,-,CASSLRGRGNTEAFF,TGTGCCAGCAGCTTAAGGGGCAGAGGGAACACTGAAGCTTTCTTT
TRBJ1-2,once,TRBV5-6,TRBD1,CASSLPLGTVNF,TGTGCCAGCAGCTTGCCCCTCGGGACAGTTAACTTC
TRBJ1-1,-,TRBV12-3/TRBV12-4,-,CASSFGSDTEAFF,TGTGCCAGCAGTTTCGGGAGTGACACTGAAGCTTTCTTT
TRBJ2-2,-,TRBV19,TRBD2,CAGRIAGSTGELFF,TGTGCCGGGCGTATAGCGGGGTCCACCGGGGAGCTGTTTTTT
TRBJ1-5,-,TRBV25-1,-,CASSESGREGHNQPQHF,TGTGCCAGCAGTGAATCAGGCAGGGAGGGCCACAATCAGCCCCAGCATTTT
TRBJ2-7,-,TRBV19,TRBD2,CASSILAAGVYEQYF,TGTGCCAGTAGTATCCTCGCTGCGGGGGTTTACGAGCAGTACTTC
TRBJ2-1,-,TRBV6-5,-,CASSSTGNNEQFF,TGTGCCAGCAGTTCCACAGGGAACAATGAGCAGTTCTTC
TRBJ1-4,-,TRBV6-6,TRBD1,CASSSPGGPSNEKLFF,TGTGCCAGCAGTTCCCCAGGGGGCCCTAGTAATGAAAAACTGTTTTTT
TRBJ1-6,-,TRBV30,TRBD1,CAWSVTGGRPLHF,TGTGCCTGGAGTGTGACAGGGGGGCGACCCCTCCACTTT
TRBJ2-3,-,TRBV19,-,CASNTGHPTDTQYF,TGTGCCAGTAATACGGGACACCCGACAGATACGCAGTATTTT
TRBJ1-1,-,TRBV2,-,CASSESRLPTNTEAFF,TGTGCCAGCAGTGAAAGCAGACTGCCTACGAACACTGAAGCTTTCTTT
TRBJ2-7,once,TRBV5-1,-,CASSLVLNSYEQYF,TGCGCCAGCAGCTTGGTCCTAAACTCCTACGAGCAGTACTTC
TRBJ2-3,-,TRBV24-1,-,CATSDSRGGVSTDTQYF,TGTGCCACCAGTGATTCACGAGGAGGTGTTAGCACAGATACGCAGTATTTT
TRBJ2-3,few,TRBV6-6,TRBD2,CASSYPGTSRDTQYF,TGTGCCAGCAGTTACCCCGGGACTAGCAGGGATACGCAGTATTTT
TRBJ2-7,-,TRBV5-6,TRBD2,CASSLQGTTTYEQYF,TGTGCCAGCAGCTTGCAAGGGACTACAACCTACGAGCAGTACTTC
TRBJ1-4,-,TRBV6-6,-,CASRGAQEKLFF,TGTGCCAGCAGGGGGGCGCAAGAAAAACTGTTTTTT
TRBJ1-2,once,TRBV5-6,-,CASSPQGSYGYTF,TGTGCCAGCAGCCCCCAGGGATCCTATGGCTACACCTTC
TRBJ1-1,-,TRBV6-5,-,CASSYSPGFSTEAFF,TGTGCCAGCAGTTACTCGCCAGGGTTTTCTACTGAAGCTTTCTTT
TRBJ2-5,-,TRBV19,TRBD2,CASSLGLAGGTGETQYF,TGTGCCAGTAGTCTGGGACTAGCGGGGGGGACGGGCGAGACCCAGTACTTC
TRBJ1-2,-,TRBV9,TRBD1,CASSVGGTGGNYGYTF,TGTGCCAGCAGCGTAGGTGGGACAGGGGGTAACTATGGCTACACCTTC
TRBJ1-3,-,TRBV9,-,CASSVGGEGGNTIYF,TGTGCCAGCAGCGTAGGGGGAGAAGGAGGAAACACCATATATTTT
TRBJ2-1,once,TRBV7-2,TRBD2,CASSLEAGLSYNEQFF,TGTGCCAGCAGCTTAGAAGCGGGGCTCTCCTACAATGAGCAGTTCTTC
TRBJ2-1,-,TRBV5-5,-,CASRLSYNEQFF,TGTGCCAGCAGGCTAAGTTACAATGAGCAGTTCTTC
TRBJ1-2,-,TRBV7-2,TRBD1,CASSPGQGDWGYTF,TGTGCCAGCAGCCCGGGACAGGGGGACTGGGGCTACACCTTC
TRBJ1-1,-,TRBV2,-,CATSRGIGTEAFF,TGTGCCACCTCAAGGGGAATCGGCACTGAAGCTTTCTTT
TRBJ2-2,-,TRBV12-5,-,CASGLVRAGELFF,TGTGCTAGTGGTTTGGTACGCGCCGGGGAGCTGTTTTTT
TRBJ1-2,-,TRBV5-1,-,CASSPRTEVVYTF,TGCGCCAGCAGCCCGAGGACAGAAGTAGTCTACACCTTC
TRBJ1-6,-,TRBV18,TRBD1,CASAPGDRGYNSPLHF,TGTGCCAGCGCCCCCGGGGACAGGGGGTATAATTCACCCCTCCACTTT
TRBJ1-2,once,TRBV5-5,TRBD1,CASRPGQGNYGYTF,TGTGCCAGCAGGCCGGGACAGGGGAACTATGGCTACACCTTC
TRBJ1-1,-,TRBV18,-,CASSLTGINTEAFF,TGTGCCAGCTCACTAACAGGGATTAACACTGAAGCTTTCTTT